The text below deals with one TCR beta chain. Its specificity is not known. This record belongs to a study of OX40 agonist ivuxolimab in advanced cancers. Turning to the study itself: Dose-escalation patients had hepatocellular carcinoma, melanoma, renal cell or head and neck cancer.

Germline CDR1 and CDR2: MNHNY and SVGAGI (reference sequence). With 11 bases removed from V and 8 bases from J, the gap between germline ends came to 18 bases. The CDR3 has 13 amino acids. The repertoire was sequenced with immunoSEQ multiplex PCR; TCRdb's copy has only in-frame clones and lacks some. The table records some 35,000 clones, around 81% of them present only once. Overall study results and limits: People who partly responded at 0.1-3.0 mg/kg had some of the least clonal expansion seen.

This clonotype was obtained from an adult with an advanced solid tumor such as melanoma, head and neck, liver or kidney cancer. V is TRBV6-6 and J is TRBJ1-4, with a possible D match to TRBD1 (6 bases). The sequenced sample was CD4+ or CD8+ T cells sorted from blood, obtained in a trial of the OX40 agonist ivuxolimab. CDR3 in DNA: TGTGCCTCATCCAGGACAGTGAGAGAAAAACTGTTTTTT. This sequence encodes CASSRTVREKLFF.